This T cell receptor (beta chain) stems from a study of cytomegalovirus exposure and HLA in healthy donors. The wider study: Sequencing of about 179 million T cells in an earlier analysis found 100 million to 140 million unique TCR beta sequences. Study-wide points: Later on, an analysis found that several of the most significant clusters appeared to be linked to common viral pathogens, which included parvovirus B19. Cytomegalovirus association was assigned to about 150 TCR beta chains. Associated with HLA alleles at 0.05 false discovery rate in a later analysis were around 15,000 TCR beta sequences.

60 Vbeta and 13 Jbeta primers were used in PCR. The protocol was immunoSEQ multiplex PCR, while the TCRdb copy is restricted to in-frame clones and leaves out a portion. The repertoire holds roughly 110,000 clones, with roughly 80% as singletons. On this clone itself: The antigen is not known.

CDR1 and CDR2 (germline): SQVTM, ANQGSEA. The CDR3 has 15 amino acids. Trimming cost V 7 bases and J 1 base; bases outside gene matches: 9. The chain links TRBV29-1 to TRBJ2-3; TRBD2 matches at 9 bases. Sequenced material: PBMCs. The sequence came from a man in his 60s in good health and CMV-seronegative. CDR3 DNA: TGCAGCGCAGGGGAGCGGGGGGTACGCACAGATACGCAGTATTTT. Protein product: CSAGERGVRTDTQYF.